A single sample gave rise to the 13 T cell receptor beta chains below, sequenced in a study of shared clonotypes between healthy human individuals. Sequencing was performed with immunoSEQ multiplex PCR; in TCRdb, only in-frame clones are kept and a portion is missing. The sample has some 1.4 million clones; roughly 96% are singletons. The source material was naive CD4+ T cells sorted from blood. Specified subset: CD45RA+ positively selected. The receptors derive from a man younger than 40 in good health.

This clone occurred once. The chain has TRBV7-9 and TRBJ2-1; D uncertain. Deletions cut 5 bases from V and 2 bases from J, with 10 bases between. The CDR3 runs 14 residues. Germline CDR1 is SEHNR and CDR2 is FQNEAQ (reference sequence). The CDR3 DNA follows: TGTGCCAGCAGCCGCAGTGAAGCCTACAATGAGCAGTTCTTC. It translates to CASSRSEAYNEQFF.

This clone was recorded a few times. This chain uses TRBV7-9 with TRBJ1-1; D unresolved. V lost 6 bases to trimming and J lost 7 bases, with 6 bases between them. Germline-derived CDR1 and CDR2 are SEHNR and FQNEAQ (reference sequence). The CDR3 contains 10 residues. The CDR3 nucleotides are TGTGCCAGCAGTCAGATTGAAGCTTTCTTT. Protein: CASSQIEAFF.

This chain uses TRBV18 with TRBJ1-5, with TRBD1 identical over 10 bases. Germline-derived CDR1 and CDR2 are KGHSH and LQKENI. This CDR3 contains 15 residues. Trimming cost V 3 bases and J 3 bases; bases outside gene matches: 2. CDR3 nucleotides: TGTGCCAGCTCACCGGGACAGGGGATCAATCAGCCCCAGCATTTT. Translation gives CASSPGQGINQPQHF.

This chain connects TRBV19 to TRBJ2-3, with 10 bases lining up with TRBD2. The ends lost 5 bases at V and 7 bases at J; junction bases unmatched: 12. Germline V gene lookup returns CDR1 LNHDA and CDR2 SQIVND (reference sequence). The CDR3 is 16 amino acids. The CDR3, as DNA: TGTGCCAGTAGTCCGGGAGCAGCGGGAGGGCAAAATACGCAGTATTTT. It yields the protein CASSPGAAGGQNTQYF.

The chain combines TRBV11-2 with TRBJ2-7, with 7 bases fitting TRBD2. V was clipped by 1 base and J by 2 bases; unmatched bases: 5. The CDR3 extends over 15 amino acids. Germline values: CDR1 SGHAT, CDR2 FQNNGV. The CDR3 DNA follows: TGTGCCAGCAGCTTAGGGCGGGAGCTCACCTACGAGCAGTACTTC. Translated, it gives CASSLGRELTYEQYF.

The chain has TRBV7-9 and TRBJ2-7; 12 bases fit TRBD1. The V gene end was trimmed by 1 base and the J gene end by 3 bases; junction bases not matched to a gene: 4. CDR1 is SEHNR, CDR2 FQNEAQ, per germline (reference sequence). The CDR3 totals 16 residues. In DNA, the CDR3 is TGTGCCAGCAGCTTAGGGGACAGGGGGCGAGACTACGAGCAGTACTTC. Its protein is CASSLGDRGRDYEQYF.

The chain combines TRBV2 with TRBJ1-5; tentatively, D is TRBD1 (6 bases). The CDR3 length is 17 residues. Trimming left V 7 bases short and J 3 bases short, with 22 bases between. Germline V gene sequence: CDR1 SNHLY, CDR2 FYNNEI. The CDR3 bases are TGTGCCAGCACGCACCCACAGGGAAGGGGCCTCAATCAGCCCCAGCATTTT. Protein: CASTHPQGRGLNQPQHF.

The chain uses TRBV7-9 and TRBJ2-5; D not resolved. The ends were cut back, 5 bases at V and 5 bases at J, with 9 bases in the middle. CDR3 length: 12 residues. CDR1 SEHNR and CDR2 FQNEAQ come from the germline V gene (reference sequence). In nucleotides, the CDR3 is TGTGCCAGCAGCCGGCCATGGGAGACCCAGTACTTC. Residues: CASSRPWETQYF.

V usage is TRBV5-5 and J usage is TRBJ1-5, with TRBD1 as a possible D gene (5 bases). Germline V gene lookup returns CDR1 SGHKS and CDR2 YYEKEE (reference sequence). V was trimmed by 5 bases and J by 0 bases, leaving 15 bases between them. The CDR3 totals 16 residues. The chain's CDR3 is CASSPGTDYSNQPQHF. CDR3 in DNA: TGTGCCAGCAGTCCCGGGACGGACTATAGCAATCAGCCCCAGCATTTT.

The V and J genes are TRBV5-1 and TRBJ1-1; D remains unclear. This CDR3 comprises 14 residues. The germline CDR1 and CDR2 sequences are SGHRS and YFSETQ. The germline V and J ends were trimmed by 0 bases and 0 bases, with 6 bases remaining between them. CDR3 nucleotide sequence: TGCGCCAGCAGCTTGGGTCCCTTGAACACTGAAGCTTTCTTT. Translation gives CASSLGPLNTEAFF. The full variable domain, its missing parts supplied by reference TRBV5-1 and TRBJ1-1, is KAGVTQTPRYLIKTRGQQVTLSCSPISGHRSVSWYQQTPGQGLQFLFEYFSETQRNKGNFPGRFSGRQFSNSRSEMNVSTLELGDSALYLCASSLGPLNTEAFFGQGTRLTVV.

Concerning this clone: The DNA is left out, because the CDR3 cannot be placed on it with certainty; the CDR3 is given as TCRdb lists it. V is TRBV19 and J is TRBJ1-5. Termini included, the CDR3 measures 15 amino acids. Germline V gives CDR1 LNHDA, CDR2 SQIVND (reference sequence). The CDR3 protein is CASTSVSGSNQPQHF.

As DNA, the CDR3 is TGCGCCAGCAGTGCGCAACTAGCGGGATCAGATACGCAGTATTTT. Its translation: CASSAQLAGSDTQYF. V and J are TRBV10-1 and TRBJ2-3; 10 bases are a match to TRBD2. J gave up 4 bases and V 4 bases, and 5 bases lay outside the gene matches. CDR3 size: 15 residues. Germline V gives CDR1 WNHNN, CDR2 SYGVQD (reference sequence).

The rearrangement uses TRBV19 and TRBJ1-5; D is possibly TRBD1 (6 bases). Trimming shortened V by 3 bases and J by 5 bases, and 8 bases separated the two germline ends. The CDR3 totals 13 residues. Looked up from germline, CDR1 is LNHDA and CDR2 is SQIVND (reference sequence). This CDR3 reads CASSISGDQPQHF. In nucleotides, the CDR3 is TGTGCCAGTAGTATTTCAGGGGATCAGCCCCAGCATTTT.